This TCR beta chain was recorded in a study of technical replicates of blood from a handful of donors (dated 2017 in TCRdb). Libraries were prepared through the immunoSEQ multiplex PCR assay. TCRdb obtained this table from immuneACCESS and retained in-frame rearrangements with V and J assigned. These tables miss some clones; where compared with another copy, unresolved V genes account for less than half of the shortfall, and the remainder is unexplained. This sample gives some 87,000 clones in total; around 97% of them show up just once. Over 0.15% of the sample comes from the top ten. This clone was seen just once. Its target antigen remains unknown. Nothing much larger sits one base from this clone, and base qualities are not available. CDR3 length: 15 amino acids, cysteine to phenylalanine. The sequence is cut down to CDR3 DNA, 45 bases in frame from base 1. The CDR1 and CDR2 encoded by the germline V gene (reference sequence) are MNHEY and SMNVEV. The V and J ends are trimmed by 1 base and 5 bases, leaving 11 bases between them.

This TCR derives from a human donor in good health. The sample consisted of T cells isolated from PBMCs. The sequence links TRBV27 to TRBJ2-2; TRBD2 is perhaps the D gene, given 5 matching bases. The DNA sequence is TGTGCCAGCAGTTTATTCCGGGGTTGGACCGGGGAGCTGTTTTTT. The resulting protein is CASSLFRGWTGELFF.